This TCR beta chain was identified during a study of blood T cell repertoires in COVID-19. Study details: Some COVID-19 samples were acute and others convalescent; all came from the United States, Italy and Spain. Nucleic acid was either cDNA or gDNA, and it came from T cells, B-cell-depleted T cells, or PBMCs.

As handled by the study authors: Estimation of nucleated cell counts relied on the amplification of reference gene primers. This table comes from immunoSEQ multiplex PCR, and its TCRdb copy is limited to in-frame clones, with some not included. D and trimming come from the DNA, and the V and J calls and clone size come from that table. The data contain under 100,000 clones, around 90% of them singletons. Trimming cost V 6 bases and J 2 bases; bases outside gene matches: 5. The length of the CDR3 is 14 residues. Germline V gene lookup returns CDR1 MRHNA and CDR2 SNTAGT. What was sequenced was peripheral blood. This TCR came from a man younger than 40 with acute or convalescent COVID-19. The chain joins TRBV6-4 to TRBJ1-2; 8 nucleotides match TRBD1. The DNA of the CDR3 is TGTGCCAGCAGGAATACAGGGGGAAACTATGGCTACACCTTC. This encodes CASRNTGGNYGYTF.